The present TCR beta chain was sequenced within a study of CD8 T cells in Susac syndrome. Study-wide background: Sequenced Susac syndrome patients included roughly six with active disease and under ten who were in remission. Patients with Susac syndrome were therapy-naive, on corticosteroids, or on intravenous immunoglobulin alone at blood draw.

TEMRA cells were FACS-enriched and CD8+ and CD4+ T cells negatively isolated. The length of the CDR3 is 15 residues. CDR1 SGHRS and CDR2 YFSETQ come from the germline V gene. Trimming took off 3 bases at V and 6 bases at J, with 18 bases between the two ends. Reverse transcription of roughly 0.5 to 1 ug RNA was performed with random hexamers. Across 54 Vbeta and 13 Jbeta, TCR beta CDR3 was amplified with immunoSEQ multiplex PCR. TCRdb passed the immunoSEQ multiplex PCR reads through MiXCR, listing each CDR3 protein once. This repertoire shows 200,000 to 300,000 distinct CDR3 sequences, approximately 95% found once; its top ten account for 0.08% to 0.11%. This clonotype appeared a single time.

The chain uses TRBV5-1 and TRBJ1-2; D is perhaps TRBD1 (6 bases). Sample: CD4+ T cells from PBMCs. The TCR was taken from a human donor with Susac syndrome. The CDR3 is CASSSITGTRDGYTF. The CDR3 bases are TGCGCCAGCAGCTCGATAACAGGGACGCGCGATGGCTACACCTTC.